This T cell receptor (beta chain) was identified during a study of T-cell reconstitution after alpha-beta-depleted transplantation in children. Unique molecular identifiers were incorporated when the TCRbeta library was constructed. MiXCR, run by TCRdb on the PCR reads, gives a single entry per CDR3 protein. The sample lists hundreds of thousands of distinct CDR3 sequences, about an eighth occurring once. Remarks on this clonotype: Its antigen is as yet unknown.

Study-wide points: In patients about two months after transplant, alpha-beta T cells reportedly arose from several hundred expanded graft clones. One year after transplant, T-cell counts and diversity came mostly from newly produced T cells.

The clonotype was recovered from a male patient younger than 18 who had a stem cell transplant for acute myeloid leukemia, so the T cells may come from the graft donor. The sequencing used PBMCs, mostly from graft donor cells, collected 360 days after TCRalphabeta/CD19-depleted stem cell transplant.

CDR3 protein: CASSPRLRDGATQYF. CDR3 nucleotide sequence: TGTGCCAGCAGCCCCAGACTCCGGGACGGGGCGACCCAGTACTTC. The genes are TRBV9 and TRBJ2-5, with D possibly called TRBD1 or TRBD2 (5 bases each). Germline V gives CDR1 SGDLS, CDR2 YYNGEE. This CDR3 has 15 residues. Trimming stripped 4 bases from V and 7 bases from J, with 20 bases between.